One sample yielded the 21 T cell receptor beta chains listed below, sequenced in a study of T-cell reconstitution after alpha-beta-depleted transplantation in children. A TCRbeta library incorporating unique molecular identifiers was prepared. Via MiXCR, TCRdb re-called the PCR reads, giving one row per CDR3 protein. This table holds 700,000 to 950,000 distinct CDR3 sequences, roughly 16% found once. The source was PBMCs, mostly from graft donor cells, collected 360 days after TCRalphabeta/CD19-depleted stem cell transplant. Receptor source: a male patient aged 5 to 17 who had a stem cell transplant for acute lymphoblastic leukemia, so the T cells may come from the graft donor.

V is TRBV4-1 and J is TRBJ1-5; no clear D gene. The CDR3 is made up of 19 amino acids. Germline CDR1 reads MGHRA; CDR2 reads YSYEKL. V dropped 1 base and J dropped 0 bases, with 19 bases sitting between them. The CDR3 sequence is CASSQGLALSIISNQPQHF. In nucleotides, the CDR3 is TGCGCCAGCAGCCAAGGCCTCGCCCTTTCTATAATTAGCAATCAGCCCCAGCATTTT.

This clonotype was detected a few times. The junction shows a germline mismatch at one end, possibly a read error. The CDR3 sequence: CASSLAWGQKTQYF. CDR3 nucleotide sequence: TGTGCCAGCAGCTTAGCGTGGGGCCAAAAGACCCAGTACTTC. The rearrangement joins TRBV7-8 to TRBJ2-5, with D perhaps matching TRBD1 (5 bases). The CDR3 runs 14 residues. Germline V gene data show CDR1 as SGHVS and CDR2 as FQNEAQ.

This chain links TRBV5-1 with TRBJ2-1, with D maybe TRBD1 (5 bases). V lost 2 bases and J 10 bases, leaving 19 bases between the germline ends. From germline, CDR1 is SGHRS and CDR2 YFSETQ. This CDR3 contains 15 residues. The CDR3 nucleotides are TGCGCCAGCAGCTTACAGGTGGTTGAATCTGGGGAGCAGTTCTTC. Translation gives CASSLQVVESGEQFF.

The chain uses TRBV9 and TRBJ2-5; perhaps TRBD2 as D (6 bases). Germline CDR1 and CDR2: SGDLS and YYNGEE. The CDR3 covers 15 residues. Between the trimmed V and J ends, which lost 3 bases and 1 base, there was a span of 13 bases. The CDR3 sequence: CASSGGDGLQETQYF. DNA of the CDR3: TGTGCCAGCAGCGGCGGGGACGGCCTCCAAGAGACCCAGTACTTC.

This clonotype was counted a few times. The chain employs TRBV7-9 and TRBJ1-5; D might be TRBD1 (6 bases). Germline CDR1 SEHNR, CDR2 FQNEAQ (reference sequence). Trimming shortened V by 4 bases and J by 1 base, and 11 bases separated the two germline ends. The CDR3 is made up of 15 amino acids. CDR3 region: CASSSYRESNQPQHF. The CDR3 nucleotides read TGTGCCAGCAGCTCCTACAGGGAGAGCAATCAGCCCCAGCATTTT.

This clonotype was counted at least ten times. This rearrangement joins TRBV29-1 to TRBJ2-2, with a tentative D call TRBD1 (7 bases). Germline V gene data show CDR1 as SQVTM and CDR2 as ANQGSEA. The CDR3 is 14 amino acids. Deletions cut 7 bases from V and 2 bases from J, with 14 bases between. The CDR3 loop reads CSGGDRSNTGELFF. The DNA for the CDR3 is TGCAGCGGGGGGGACAGAAGCAACACCGGGGAGCTGTTTTTT.

V usage is TRBV7-9 and J usage is TRBJ1-1, with D maybe TRBD1 (5 bases). The germline V gene has CDR1 SEHNR and CDR2 FQNEAQ (reference sequence). The CDR3 covers 16 residues. Trimming cost V 3 bases and J 1 base, with 15 bases left between them. The CDR3 DNA follows: TGTGCCAGCAGCTTGGGGCTTGGGCTTGGGAACACTGAAGCTTTCTTT. Translating gives CASSLGLGLGNTEAFF.

This clonotype was counted a few times. The V gene is TRBV24-1, the J gene TRBJ2-7; TRBD2 matches at 9 bases. Unmatched junction bases numbered 9, after V lost 3 bases and J lost 7 bases. The germline V gene encodes CDR1 KGHDR and CDR2 SFDVKD. The CDR3 runs to 15 residues. CDR3 DNA: TGTGCCACCAGTGATCCTACCGGGACTAGCAGTGAGCAGTACTTC. Its protein is CATSDPTGTSSEQYF.

The V and J genes are TRBV10-2 and TRBJ2-7; 8 bases align to TRBD2. Germline V gene data show CDR1 as WSHSY and CDR2 as SAAADI. The CDR3 spans 15 residues. J was trimmed by 1 base and V by 6 bases; bases with no gene match: 8. The CDR3 here is CASSHARLASYEQYF. The CDR3 bases are TGCGCCAGCAGCCACGCCCGACTAGCGTCCTACGAGCAGTACTTC.

The rearrangement joins TRBV12-3 or TRBV12-4 to TRBJ1-1; D is unresolved. Trimming pared 2 bases from V and 0 bases from J, leaving 10 bases between. The CDR3 is 15 residues long. CDR3 in DNA: TGTGCCAGCAGTTTACACGGGCTGTTGAACACTGAAGCTTTCTTT. This translates into CASSLHGLLNTEAFF.

This clonotype was counted many times. At one end, the junction sequence differs from germline, possibly due to a read error. V usage is TRBV29-1 and J usage is TRBJ2-1; 8 bases are a match to TRBD2. CDR3 length equals 11 residues. Germline V lookup: CDR1 SQVTM, CDR2 ANQGSEA. CDR3 sequence reads: CSVSSGSSHVF. Here the CDR3 DNA reads TGCAGCGTTTCGAGCGGGAGCTCCCATGTCTTC.

This clonotype was detected a few times. In DNA, the CDR3 is TGTGCCAGCAGCCTCCTTGGGACAGGACCCACCGGGGAGCTGTTTTTT. Protein: CASSLLGTGPTGELFF. The V and J genes are TRBV7-3 and TRBJ2-2; 8 bases fit TRBD1. Germline values: CDR1 SGHTA, CDR2 FQGTGA. The V and J ends lost 5 bases and 4 bases, in that order; junction bases with no gene match: 9. The CDR3 spans 16 residues.

V usage is TRBV2 and J usage is TRBJ2-1, with D possibly called TRBD1 or TRBD2 (6 bases each). The V end lost 6 bases, the J end lost 2 bases, and 20 bases lay between the germline ends. This CDR3 is 17 amino acids long. Germline CDR1 reads SNHLY; CDR2 reads FYNNEI. CDR3 sequence (DNA): TGTGCCAGCAGGTCCGGGCCCCCGAGGGGGGCCTACAATGAGCAGTTCTTC. It translates to CASRSGPPRGAYNEQFF. The complete variable domain, with remaining parts taken from reference TRBV2 and TRBJ2-1, reads EPEVTQTPSHQVTQMGQEVILRCVPISNHLYFYWYRQILGQKVEFLVSFYNNEISEKSEIFDDQFSVERPDGSNFTLKIRSTKLEDSAMYFCASRSGPPRGAYNEQFFGPGTRLTVL.

The rearrangement uses TRBV28 and TRBJ1-4; D unclear. The CDR3 loop spans 14 amino acids. V dropped 6 bases and J dropped 8 bases, with 16 bases sitting between them. Germline V gene sequence: CDR1 MDHEN, CDR2 SYDVKM. DNA for the CDR3: TGTGCCAGCAGGTATGACGCCAGCAACGAAAAACTGTTTTTT. Its protein is CASRYDASNEKLFF.

The chain links TRBV20-1 to TRBJ2-3; 8 bases are a match to TRBD2. The CDR3 is 14 amino acids. Germline CDR1 reads DFQATT; CDR2 reads SNEGSKA (reference sequence). Trimming took 3 bases from V and 2 from J; bases not matched to a gene: 4. The CDR3 region is CSASLLAATDTQYF. The CDR3 bases are TGCAGTGCTAGCTTACTAGCGGCCACAGATACGCAGTATTTT.

This clonotype was detected many times. V usage is TRBV6-5 and J usage is TRBJ2-7, with TRBD2 matching over 8 bases. CDR3 length equals 14 residues. V was pared by 2 bases and J by 0 bases, with 0 bases of the junction left unmatched. The germline CDR1 and CDR2 sequences are MNHEY and SVGAGI. The CDR3 DNA sequence: TGTGCCAGCAGTTACGCGGGGGGCTCCTACGAGCAGTACTTC. This translates into CASSYAGGSYEQYF.

This clonotype was seen a few times. The chain couples TRBV6-5 to TRBJ2-7; 7 bases match TRBD1. Germline values: CDR1 MNHEY, CDR2 SVGAGI. The CDR3 is made up of 14 amino acids. With 4 bases clipped from V and 2 bases from J, the junction kept 5 bases outside the gene matches. CDR3 amino acids: CASSSHRGTYEQYF. The CDR3 coding sequence is TGTGCCAGCAGTTCACACAGGGGAACCTACGAGCAGTACTTC.

The chain has TRBV20-1 and TRBJ2-3, with 9 bases matching TRBD2. V lost 0 bases, J lost 0 bases, and 7 bases stayed unmatched. Germline CDR1 DFQATT, CDR2 SNEGSKA (reference sequence). The CDR3 runs 17 residues. The CDR3 spells CSAREAGGPSSTDTQYF. The DNA of the CDR3 is TGCAGTGCTAGAGAGGCGGGAGGGCCTTCTAGCACAGATACGCAGTATTTT.

The chain has TRBV19 and TRBJ1-1; D not resolved. CDR3 length: 13 residues. V was trimmed by 6 bases and J by 1 base, leaving 9 bases between them. Germline assignment: CDR1 LNHDA and CDR2 SQIVND (reference sequence). The CDR3 DNA is TGTGCCAGTAGCCCGCAGACGAACACTGAAGCTTTCTTT. Amino acid sequence: CASSPQTNTEAFF. The complete variable domain, with remaining parts taken from reference TRBV19 and TRBJ1-1, reads DGGITQSPKYLFRKEGQNVTLSCEQNLNHDAMYWYRQDPGQGLRLIYYSQIVNDFQKGDIAEGYSVSREKKESFPLTVTSAQKNPTAFYLCASSPQTNTEAFFGQGTRLTVV.

This clonotype has only a few counts. The chain joins TRBV5-1 to TRBJ2-1; 9 bases are a match to TRBD1. Germline V gene lookup returns CDR1 SGHRS and CDR2 YFSETQ. V lost 5 bases and J lost 4; bases outside the gene matches: 7. This CDR3 region has 15 residues. The DNA of the CDR3 is TGCGCCAGCAGATCGGGACAGGGTCTATACAATGAGCAGTTCTTC. Translating it yields CASRSGQGLYNEQFF.

This clonotype was picked up a small number of times. The V gene is TRBV20-1, the J gene TRBJ2-7; 9 bases align to TRBD1. CDR3 length: 17 amino acids. Trimming at V came to 0 bases and at J to 3 bases, leaving 12 bases not matched to a gene. Per the germline V gene, CDR1 is DFQATT and CDR2 is SNEGSKA (reference sequence). The CDR3 DNA is TGCAGTGCTAGAGATCTCGGGCGGGACAGGGTCTTCTACGAGCAGTACTTC. Residues: CSARDLGRDRVFYEQYF.